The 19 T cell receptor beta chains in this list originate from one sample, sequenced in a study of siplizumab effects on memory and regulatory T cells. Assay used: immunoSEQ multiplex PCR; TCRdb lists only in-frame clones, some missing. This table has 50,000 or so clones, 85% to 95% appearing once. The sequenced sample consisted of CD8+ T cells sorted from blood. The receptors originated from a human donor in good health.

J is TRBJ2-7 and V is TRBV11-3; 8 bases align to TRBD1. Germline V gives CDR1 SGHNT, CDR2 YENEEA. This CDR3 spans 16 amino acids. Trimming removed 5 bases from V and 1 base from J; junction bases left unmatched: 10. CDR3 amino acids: CASSPHRDRQSYEQYF. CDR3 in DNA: TGTGCCAGCAGCCCGCATAGGGACAGGCAATCCTACGAGCAGTACTTC.

CDR3 protein: CASSLGQGSYNEQFF. The CDR3, as DNA: TGTGCCAGCAGCTTAGGACAGGGCTCCTACAATGAGCAGTTCTTC. The chain couples TRBV5-5 to TRBJ2-1; 8 nucleotides match TRBD1. The V gene's germline CDR1 is SGHKS and CDR2 YYEKEE (reference sequence). The V gene end was trimmed by 2 bases and the J gene end by 0 bases; junction bases not matched to a gene: 1. This CDR3 is built from 15 residues.

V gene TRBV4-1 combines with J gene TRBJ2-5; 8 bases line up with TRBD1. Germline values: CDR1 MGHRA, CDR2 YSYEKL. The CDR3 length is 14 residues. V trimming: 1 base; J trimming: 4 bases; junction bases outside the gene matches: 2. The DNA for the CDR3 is TGCGCCAGCAGCCAAGGACAGGGGTCAGAGACCCAGTACTTC. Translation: CASSQGQGSETQYF.

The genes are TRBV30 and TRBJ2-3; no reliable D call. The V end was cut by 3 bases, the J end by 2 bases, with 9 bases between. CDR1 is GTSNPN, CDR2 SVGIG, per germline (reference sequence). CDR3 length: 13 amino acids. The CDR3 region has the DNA TGTGCCTGGAGCCGGTCGGTCACAGATACGCAGTATTTT. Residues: CAWSRSVTDTQYF.

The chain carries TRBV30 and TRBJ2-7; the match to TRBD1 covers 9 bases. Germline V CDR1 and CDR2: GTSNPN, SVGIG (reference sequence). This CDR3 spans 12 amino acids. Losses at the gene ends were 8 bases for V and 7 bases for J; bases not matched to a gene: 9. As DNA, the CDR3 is TGTGCCGGACACAGGGGGCTGTGGGAGCAGTACTTC. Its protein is CAGHRGLWEQYF.

The CDR3 reads CASSYAGTLGETQYF. The CDR3 DNA is TGTGCCAGCAGTTACGCCGGCACCTTGGGGGAGACCCAGTACTTC. This chain joins TRBV6-5 and TRBJ2-5; no clear D. The CDR3 covers 15 residues. Trimming took off 2 bases at V and 5 bases at J, with 15 bases between the two ends. Per germline, CDR1 MNHEY and CDR2 SVGAGI.

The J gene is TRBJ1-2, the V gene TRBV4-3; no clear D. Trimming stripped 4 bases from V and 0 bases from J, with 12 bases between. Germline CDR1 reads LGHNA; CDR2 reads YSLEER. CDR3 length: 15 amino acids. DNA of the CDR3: TGCGCCAGCAGCCCAACTACAGCAGCTAACTATGGCTACACCTTC. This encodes CASSPTTAANYGYTF.

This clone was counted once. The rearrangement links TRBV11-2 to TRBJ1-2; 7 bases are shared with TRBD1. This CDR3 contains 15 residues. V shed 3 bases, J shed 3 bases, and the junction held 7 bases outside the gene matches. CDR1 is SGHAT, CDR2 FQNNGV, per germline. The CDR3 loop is CASSFPGTDYYGYTF. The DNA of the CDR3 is TGTGCCAGCAGCTTTCCCGGGACAGATTACTATGGCTACACCTTC.

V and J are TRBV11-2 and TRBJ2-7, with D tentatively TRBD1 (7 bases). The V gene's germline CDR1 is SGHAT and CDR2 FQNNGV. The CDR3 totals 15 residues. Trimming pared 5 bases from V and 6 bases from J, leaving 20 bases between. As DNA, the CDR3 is TGTGCCAGCAGCCCGCGGGGACAGATAGAGTCCGAGCAGTACTTC. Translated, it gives CASSPRGQIESEQYF.

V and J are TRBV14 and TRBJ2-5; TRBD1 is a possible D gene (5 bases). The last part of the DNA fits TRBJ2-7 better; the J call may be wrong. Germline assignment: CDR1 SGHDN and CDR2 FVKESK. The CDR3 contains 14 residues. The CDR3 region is CASSPTGLTYEQYF. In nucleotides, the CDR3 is TGTGCCAGCAGCCCAACAGGCCTGACCTACGAGCAGTACTTC.

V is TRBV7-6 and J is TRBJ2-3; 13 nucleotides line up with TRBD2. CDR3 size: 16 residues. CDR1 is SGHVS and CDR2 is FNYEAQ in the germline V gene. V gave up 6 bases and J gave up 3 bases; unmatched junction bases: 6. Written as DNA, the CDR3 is TGTGCCAGCAGACCTGGACTAGCGGGAGCAACAGATACGCAGTATTTT. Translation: CASRPGLAGATDTQYF.

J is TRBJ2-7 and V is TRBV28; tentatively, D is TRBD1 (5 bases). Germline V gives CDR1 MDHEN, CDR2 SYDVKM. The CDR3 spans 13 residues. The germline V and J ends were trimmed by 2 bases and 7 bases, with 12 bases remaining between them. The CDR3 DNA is TGTGCCAGCAGTTTAGGAATCGGACAAGAGCAGTACTTC. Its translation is CASSLGIGQEQYF.

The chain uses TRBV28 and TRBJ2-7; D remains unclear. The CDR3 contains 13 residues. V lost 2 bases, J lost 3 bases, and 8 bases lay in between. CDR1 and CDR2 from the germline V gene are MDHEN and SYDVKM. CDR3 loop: CASSLVQSYEQYF. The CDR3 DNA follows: TGTGCCAGCAGTTTAGTACAGAGCTACGAGCAGTACTTC.

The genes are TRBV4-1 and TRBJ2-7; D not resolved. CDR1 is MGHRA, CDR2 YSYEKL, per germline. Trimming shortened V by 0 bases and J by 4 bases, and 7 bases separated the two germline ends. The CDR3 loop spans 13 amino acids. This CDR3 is CASSQEHTYEQYF. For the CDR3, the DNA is TGCGCCAGCAGCCAAGAACACACGTACGAGCAGTACTTC.

CDR3 coding DNA: TGTGCCAGCTCACCACCTAGCGGGATCGCAGATACGCAGTATTTT. Residues: CASSPPSGIADTQYF. The rearrangement uses TRBV18 and TRBJ2-3, with 8 bases that match TRBD2. There are 15 residues in the CDR3. CDR1 KGHSH and CDR2 LQKENI come from the germline V gene. The V segment lost 0 bases and the J segment 4 bases; nucleotides outside the gene matches: 3.

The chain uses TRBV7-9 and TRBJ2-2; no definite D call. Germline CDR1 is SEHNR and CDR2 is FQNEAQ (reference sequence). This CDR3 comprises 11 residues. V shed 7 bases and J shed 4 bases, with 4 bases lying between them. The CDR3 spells CASTLTGELFF. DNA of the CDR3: TGTGCCAGCACTCTCACCGGGGAGCTGTTTTTT.

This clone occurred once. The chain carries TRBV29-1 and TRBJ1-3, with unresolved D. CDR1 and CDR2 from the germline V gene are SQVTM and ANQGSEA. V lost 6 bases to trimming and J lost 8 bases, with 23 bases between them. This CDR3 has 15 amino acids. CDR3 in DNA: TGCAGCGTCGCAAACCCCGGCCTGCTGCCGGACACCATATATTTT. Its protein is CSVANPGLLPDTIYF. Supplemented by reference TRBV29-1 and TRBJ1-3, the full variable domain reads SAVISQKPSRDICQRGTSLTIQCQVDSQVTMMFWYRQQPGQSLTLIATANQGSEATYESGFVIDKFPISRPNLTFSTLTVSNMSPEDSSIYLCSVANPGLLPDTIYFGEGSWLTVV.

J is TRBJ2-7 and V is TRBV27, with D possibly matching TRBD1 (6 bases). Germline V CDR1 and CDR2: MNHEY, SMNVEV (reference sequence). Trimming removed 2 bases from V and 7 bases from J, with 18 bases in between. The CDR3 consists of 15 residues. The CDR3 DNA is TGTGCCAGCAGTTTAGGTTATACAGGGTCCGTTGAGCAGTACTTC. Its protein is CASSLGYTGSVEQYF.

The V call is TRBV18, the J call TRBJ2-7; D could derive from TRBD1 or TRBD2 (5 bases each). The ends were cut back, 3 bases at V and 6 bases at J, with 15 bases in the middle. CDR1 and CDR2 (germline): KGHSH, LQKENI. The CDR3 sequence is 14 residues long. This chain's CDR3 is CASSPGAGTAEQYF. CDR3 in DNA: TGTGCCAGCTCACCTGGGGCAGGGACGGCCGAGCAGTACTTC.